The 30 T cell receptor beta chains reported below all come from one sample, sequenced in a study of Graves' ophthalmopathy and Graves' hyperthyroidism. For repertoire sequencing, the TCR beta CDR3 regions were amplified from RNA transcripts. Amplification began with first-round RT-PCR using HTBI primers, then second-round multiplex PCR was performed. TCRdb recomputed calls from the multiplex PCR reads with MiXCR, one row per CDR3 protein. The profile shows 200,000 to 250,000 distinct CDR3 sequences, about a fifth of them singletons. The material sequenced was peripheral blood. These receptor sequences come from a woman in her forties or fifties with Graves' ophthalmopathy.

The chain uses TRBV24-1 and TRBJ1-2; the match to TRBD1 covers 8 bases. The junction had 8 bases not matched to a gene; V was cut back by 4 bases and J by 8 bases. The length of the CDR3 is 14 residues. In germline, CDR1 is KGHDR, CDR2 SFDVKD. This chain's CDR3 is CATSDPGQGGGYTF. CDR3 nucleotides: TGTGCCACCAGTGACCCCGGACAGGGCGGCGGCTACACCTTC.

This clonotype was picked up a small number of times. One junction end disagrees with the germline gene, perhaps due to a read error. J is TRBJ1-1 and V is TRBV11-2, with D tentatively TRBD1 (5 bases). CDR1 and CDR2 (germline): SGHAT, FQNNGV. The CDR3 length is 13 residues. CDR3 sequence: CASSYAADTEASF. As DNA, the CDR3 is TGTGCCAGCAGCTACGCCGCGGACACTGAAGCTTCCTTT.

This clonotype was recorded many times. CDR3 sequence: CSARRIVGGPNTEAFF. The CDR3 coding sequence is TGCAGTGCTAGGAGAATTGTGGGAGGACCAAACACTGAAGCTTTCTTT. The chain is built from TRBV20-1 and TRBJ1-1; D ambiguous. The CDR3 consists of 16 residues. V gave up 3 bases and J gave up 2 bases, with 19 bases separating them. Germline V gene lookup returns CDR1 DFQATT and CDR2 SNEGSKA (reference sequence).

This chain uses TRBV4-2 with TRBJ2-5, with 8 nucleotides matching TRBD1. This CDR3 region has 15 residues. Unmatched junction bases numbered 3, after V lost 1 base and J lost 2 bases. Germline loops: CDR1 LGHNA, CDR2 YNFKEQ. Here the CDR3 reads CASSQVDRGQETQYF. CDR3 in DNA: TGTGCCAGCAGCCAAGTAGACAGGGGACAAGAGACCCAGTACTTC.

As regards this clonotype: A read error is likely, as this CDR3 ends without the conserved phenylalanine or tryptophan. J is TRBJ1-1 and V is TRBV12-3 or TRBV12-4; 8 bases are shared with TRBD1. The CDR3 length is 16 residues. Trimming at V came to 6 bases and at J to 1 base, leaving 10 bases not matched to a gene. This CDR3 reads CASSLGQGAQNTEAFL. Here the CDR3 DNA reads TGTGCCAGCAGCCTAGGGCAGGGGGCGCAGAACACTGAAGCTTTCCTT.

In its sample, this clonotype was seen many times. V usage is TRBV6-5 and J usage is TRBJ1-6, with a tentative D call TRBD1 (6 bases). The CDR3 totals 16 residues. The V gene lost 2 bases and the J gene lost 8 bases, with 16 bases spanning the gap. Germline CDR1 MNHEY, CDR2 SVGAGI. The CDR3 loop is CASSYRTGPRDSPLHF. The CDR3 DNA reads as TGTGCCAGCAGTTACCGAACAGGGCCCCGGGATTCACCCCTCCACTTT.

A remark on this clonotype: Being one base from a much bigger clone, this may be a read error. V is TRBV10-1 and J is TRBJ2-2; no firm D call. This CDR3 contains 14 residues. The germline V and J ends were trimmed by 5 bases and 5 bases, with 12 bases remaining between them. CDR1 is WNHNN and CDR2 is SYGVQD in the germline V gene (reference sequence). The CDR3 sequence is CASSRTRWTGELFF. CDR3 sequence (DNA): TGCGCCAGCAGTCGGACGCGTTGGACCGGGGAGCTGTTTTTT.

Many counts were recorded for this clonotype. The chain employs TRBV12-5 and TRBJ2-5, with D tentatively TRBD1 (6 bases). The V end was cut by 6 bases, the J end by 4 bases, with 15 bases between. Germline lookup yields CDR1 LGHNT and CDR2 FRNRAP. CDR3 length: 14 amino acids. CDR3 in DNA: TGTGCTAGTGGCCTTGGGGTCAGGGGAGAGACCCAGTACTTC. Translated: CASGLGVRGETQYF.

Many counts were recorded for this clonotype. As DNA, the CDR3 is TGTGCCAGCGGACTTGGGTTATGGGATAGCACAGATACGCAGTATTTT. It translates to CASGLGLWDSTDTQYF. V and J are TRBV12-3 or TRBV12-4 and TRBJ2-3; D is possibly TRBD2 (5 bases). V was trimmed by 8 bases and J by 0 bases, leaving 18 bases between them. This CDR3 region has 16 residues.

A few counts support this clonotype. A much larger clone is a single base away; this may be a read error. The rearrangement joins TRBV19 to TRBJ2-7; 8 nucleotides line up with TRBD1. The CDR3 is 13 amino acids. From germline, CDR1 is LNHDA and CDR2 SQIVND (reference sequence). Germline trimming cut 6 bases from V and 5 bases from J; bases unmatched to any gene: 6. The CDR3 region has the DNA TGTGCCAGTAGCATCGGGACAGGAAACGAGCAGTACTTC. It is translated as CASSIGTGNEQYF.

The J gene is TRBJ2-5, the V gene TRBV3-1, with 8 positions matching TRBD1. This CDR3 has 17 residues. Germline CDR1 is LGHDT and CDR2 is YNNKEL (reference sequence). Trimming took 3 bases from V and 5 from J; bases not matched to a gene: 14. CDR3 residues: CASSQETGGWSPETQYF. The CDR3, as DNA: TGTGCCAGCAGCCAGGAAACAGGGGGATGGAGCCCTGAGACCCAGTACTTC.

The table lists this clonotype with many counts. This sequence joins TRBV2 and TRBJ2-4, with 8 bases lining up with TRBD1. V lost 4 bases to trimming and J lost 7 bases; unmatched junction nucleotides: 6. Looked up from germline, CDR1 is SNHLY and CDR2 is FYNNEI. This CDR3 comprises 14 residues. DNA of the CDR3: TGTGCCAGCAGTGTGGACAGGGAAAGGAACATTCAGTACTTC. As protein: CASSVDRERNIQYF.

The rearrangement uses TRBV2 and TRBJ2-5; 9 positions match TRBD1. The CDR3 sequence is 14 residues long. J was trimmed by 1 base and V by 6 bases; bases with no gene match: 3. Looked up from germline, CDR1 is SNHLY and CDR2 is FYNNEI. This CDR3 reads CASSAQGAQETQYF. The DNA of the CDR3 is TGTGCCAGCAGCGCACAGGGGGCCCAAGAGACCCAGTACTTC.

The V gene is TRBV12-3 or TRBV12-4, the J gene TRBJ2-7, with 7 bases that match TRBD2. This CDR3 has 17 amino acids. V was pared by 5 bases and J by 0 bases, with 13 bases of the junction left unmatched. The CDR3 sequence is CASSAAATSLSSYEQYF. CDR3 coding DNA: TGTGCCAGCAGTGCTGCGGCGACTAGCCTCAGCTCCTACGAGCAGTACTTC.

This clonotype was observed at least ten times. The chain has TRBV4-2 and TRBJ2-2; perhaps TRBD2 as D (6 bases). The CDR3 sequence is 16 residues long. The ends were cut back, 4 bases at V and 2 bases at J, with 14 bases in the middle. CDR1 and CDR2 from the germline V gene are LGHNA and YNFKEQ. The chain's CDR3 is CASSPRGTSNTGELFF. The CDR3 DNA follows: TGTGCCAGCAGCCCAAGAGGGACTTCAAACACCGGGGAGCTGTTTTTT.

Turning to this clonotype: One base away lies a much larger clone, so this may be a sequencing read error. V and J are TRBV19 and TRBJ1-2, with a tentative D call TRBD1 (6 bases). Germline values: CDR1 LNHDA, CDR2 SQIVND (reference sequence). V was clipped by 5 bases and J by 8 bases, with 18 bases between them. This CDR3 has 14 amino acids. As DNA, the CDR3 is TGTGCCAGTAGTCTCAGACAGGAGCCAATGGGCTACACCTTC. Its translation is CASSLRQEPMGYTF.

This clonotype appeared many times. This sequence joins TRBV2 and TRBJ2-7; the match to TRBD2 covers 9 bases. CDR1 SNHLY and CDR2 FYNNEI come from the germline V gene. V dropped 4 bases and J dropped 3; count of bases not matched to a gene: 4. The CDR3 covers 14 residues. This CDR3 is CASSAGTSFYEQYF. In DNA, the CDR3 is TGTGCCAGCAGTGCCGGGACTAGCTTCTACGAGCAGTACTTC.

Ten or more counts support this clonotype. This chain links TRBV9 with TRBJ1-3; no clear D. CDR1 SGDLS and CDR2 YYNGEE come from the germline V gene. The CDR3 extends over 16 amino acids. Trimming took 4 bases from V and 0 from J, leaving 14 bases between them. CDR3 amino acids: CASSNRGQHSGNTIYF. CDR3 nucleotide sequence: TGTGCCAGCAGCAACCGAGGGCAGCACTCTGGAAACACCATATATTTT.

The chain carries TRBV12-3 or TRBV12-4 and TRBJ1-2; D gene unclear. The length of the CDR3 is 12 residues. The V gene lost 7 bases and the J gene lost 5 bases, with 11 bases spanning the gap. In DNA, the CDR3 is TGTGCCAGCACCATCACCCGGTATGGCTACACCTTC. Its translation: CASTITRYGYTF.

This clonotype was observed at least ten times. The V and J genes are TRBV10-3 and TRBJ1-2; 7 bases match TRBD1. The CDR3 covers 15 residues. Germline trimming cut 0 bases from V and 7 bases from J; bases unmatched to any gene: 8. Germline loops: CDR1 ENHRY, CDR2 SYGVKD. CDR3 DNA: TGTGCCATCAGTGAGTCGGGACAGAGGAATACTGGCTACACCTTC. Protein: CAISESGQRNTGYTF.

This clonotype has only a few counts. The chain employs TRBV27 and TRBJ2-2; no firm D call. CDR1 and CDR2 from the germline V gene are MNHEY and SMNVEV (reference sequence). The V end was cut by 6 bases, the J end by 4 bases, with 15 bases between. The CDR3 consists of 15 residues. For the CDR3, the DNA is TGTGCCAGCAGGCCTGGTCCCCTGGCCACCGGGGAGCTGTTTTTT. Encoded protein: CASRPGPLATGELFF.

This clonotype occurred many times. The genes are TRBV7-2 and TRBJ2-3; no firm D call. Trimming took 5 bases from V and 4 from J, leaving 13 bases between them. This CDR3 contains 14 residues. Germline V gene sequence: CDR1 SGHTA, CDR2 FQGNSA. The CDR3 loop is CASSPKVGSDTQYF. CDR3 in DNA: TGTGCCAGCAGCCCCAAGGTGGGGTCAGATACGCAGTATTTT.

The rearrangement uses TRBV6-1 and TRBJ1-1, with D perhaps TRBD1 (6 bases). CDR1 and CDR2 from the germline V gene are MNHNS and SASEGT. Trimming took off 5 bases at V and 3 bases at J, with 13 bases between the two ends. The length of the CDR3 is 14 residues. The chain's CDR3 is CASSTGNAYTEAFF. The CDR3 DNA reads as TGTGCCAGCAGTACAGGGAATGCTTACACTGAAGCTTTCTTT.

This clonotype was detected many times. This chain uses TRBV12-3 or TRBV12-4 with TRBJ2-2; the match to TRBD1 covers 9 bases. CDR3 length: 14 amino acids. Unmatched junction bases numbered 4, after V lost 5 bases and J lost 6 bases. For the CDR3, the DNA is TGTGCCAGCAGTCCTCACAGGGGGCCCGGGGAGCTGTTTTTT. Translation gives CASSPHRGPGELFF.

Of note for this clonotype: A junction end diverges from the germline sequence, so it may reflect a read error. This chain connects TRBV20-1 to TRBJ1-3; unclear D gene. Germline V lookup: CDR1 DFQATT, CDR2 SNEGSKA (reference sequence). The CDR3 is 12 residues long. CDR3 in amino acids: CSAIDQGNTISF. Here the CDR3 DNA reads TGCAGTGCTATAGATCAAGGAAACACCATATCTTTT.

This clonotype was observed at least ten times. Written as DNA, the CDR3 is TGTGCCAGCAGTTTTCCAGGCGTCAGGAACTATGGCTACACCTTC. Translating it yields CASSFPGVRNYGYTF. The V call is TRBV28, the J call TRBJ1-2; D uncertain. The V and J ends lost 3 bases and 2 bases respectively, with 13 bases between them. This CDR3 comprises 15 residues. The V gene's germline CDR1 is MDHEN and CDR2 SYDVKM.

This clonotype came up many times. This chain connects TRBV28 to TRBJ2-5, with D perhaps being TRBD1 or TRBD2 (6 bases each). CDR1 is MDHEN and CDR2 is SYDVKM in the germline V gene. Trimming stripped 6 bases from V and 5 bases from J, with 16 bases between. This CDR3 spans 14 amino acids. The CDR3: CASSYRDLGETQYF. The DNA for the CDR3 is TGTGCCAGCAGCTACAGGGACTTAGGGGAGACCCAGTACTTC.

This clonotype has a count of ten or more. The chain is built from TRBV6-1 and TRBJ1-5, with a tentative D call TRBD1 (6 bases). CDR3 length: 16 amino acids. The V end lost 6 bases, the J end lost 3 bases, and 18 bases lay between the germline ends. Germline lookup yields CDR1 MNHNS and CDR2 SASEGT. The DNA of the CDR3 is TGTGCCAGCAGCGTCGTGGCAGGGGACGACAATCAGCCCCAGCATTTT. This sequence encodes CASSVVAGDDNQPQHF.

This clonotype was picked up many times. V gene TRBV19 combines with J gene TRBJ1-3, with D tentatively TRBD1 (5 bases). Trimming shortened V by 4 bases and J by 3 bases, and 13 bases separated the two germline ends. The CDR3 loop spans 15 amino acids. Germline CDR1 and CDR2: LNHDA and SQIVND (reference sequence). The CDR3 spells CASSREGTFGNTIYF. In DNA, the CDR3 is TGTGCCAGTAGTAGGGAAGGGACTTTTGGAAACACCATATATTTT.

This clonotype came up many times. The J gene is TRBJ1-1, the V gene TRBV29-1, with TRBD1 matching 8 bases. Germline CDR1 reads SQVTM; CDR2 reads ANQGSEA. V shed 6 bases, J shed 5 bases, and the junction held 11 bases outside the gene matches. The CDR3 contains 14 residues. CDR3 in amino acids: CSVATDRAGTEAFF. The CDR3 nucleotides read TGCAGCGTAGCCACGGACAGGGCGGGGACTGAAGCTTTCTTT. Variable domain in full (rest from reference TRBV29-1 and TRBJ1-1): SAVISQKPSRDICQRGTSLTIQCQVDSQVTMMFWYRQQPGQSLTLIATANQGSEATYESGFVIDKFPISRPNLTFSTLTVSNMSPEDSSIYLCSVATDRAGTEAFFGQGTRLTVV.